The clone carrying this T cell receptor beta chain came up many times. Its antigen is unknown. Molecular-barcoded quantitative 5'-RACE produced these TCR beta libraries. Via MiXCR, TCRdb re-called the 5' RACE reads, giving one row per CDR3 protein. Among about 800,000 distinct CDR3 sequences listed, 10% to 15% were seen once. The data were taken from a study of CD8 T cells in ankylosing spondylitis. Study conclusions and caveats: It was reported that disease-linked clones were significantly enriched in matched ankylosing spondylitis synovial fluid. Researchers report that disease-linked clones proved CD8+ and relatively rare in peripheral blood. A TCR beta motif of about 8 highly homologous variants appeared characteristic of ankylosing spondylitis blood.

The TCR was taken from a male donor with ankylosing spondylitis. Sequencing used blood, either unsorted or a sorted T cell fraction (not recorded which).

The CDR3 region is CASSWGGQSRQHF. In nucleotides, the CDR3 is TGTGCCAGCTCTTGGGGGGGGCAGAGTCGCCAGCATTTT. The chain is built from TRBV6-5 and TRBJ1-5; a weak D match, TRBD1 (6 bases). Germline assignment: CDR1 MNHEY and CDR2 SVGAGI. The germline V and J ends were trimmed by 8 bases and 12 bases, with 20 bases remaining between them. CDR3 length equals 13 residues.